A single sample gave rise to the 2 T cell receptor beta chains below, sequenced in a study of blood T cell repertoires in COVID-19. Sequenced by immunoSEQ multiplex PCR; TCRdb stores in-frame clones only, minus some. Seen here are about 55,000 clones, 85% to 90% observed once, and the top ten hold about 8.5%. The sample taken for sequencing was peripheral blood. Receptor source: a man in his sixties with active COVID-19.

The CDR3 region has the DNA TGTGCCAGCAGTTACGGGGACAGGGATTTCTATGAGCAGTTCTTC. Protein: CASSYGDRDFYEQFF. V gene TRBV11-1 combines with J gene TRBJ2-1; 9 bases agree with TRBD1. The germline V gene encodes CDR1 SGHAT and CDR2 FQDESV (reference sequence). This CDR3 spans 15 amino acids. J lost 8 bases, V lost 6 bases, and 11 bases had no gene match. The whole variable domain, filled in from reference TRBV11-1 and TRBJ2-1, reads EAEVAQSPRYKITEKSQAVAFWCDPISGHATLYWYRQILGQGPELLVQFQDESVVDDSQLPKDRFSAERLKGVDSTLKIQPAELGDSAMYLCASSYGDRDFYEQFFGPGTRLTVL.

This clone was recorded a few times. The chain combines TRBV7-9 with TRBJ2-7; D may be TRBD2 (6 bases). The germline V and J ends were trimmed by 5 bases and 1 base, with 12 bases remaining between them. There are 14 residues in the CDR3. Per the germline V gene, CDR1 is SEHNR and CDR2 is FQNEAQ (reference sequence). The CDR3 reads CASSGVTSSYEQYF. The CDR3 DNA reads as TGTGCCAGCAGCGGCGTGACTAGTTCCTACGAGCAGTACTTC.